This TCR beta chain emerged from a study of T cell responses to AZD1222 COVID-19 vaccine. General observations from the study: Samples come after the peak T cell response, not at day 14. Nearly half of spike-specific TCRs reportedly target variant regions that are unmutated in the B.1.351 and B.1.1.7 variants. It was only a handful of AZD1222 recipients who were seropositive at baseline. When two AZD1222 doses had been given, Spike-specific TCR breadth and depth rose.

To note about this clone: The antigen remains unidentified.

Clones were read by immunoSEQ multiplex PCR, and TCRdb kept only the in-frame ones, dropping some. The data contain about 180,000 clones, less than 90% of them singletons. Trimming pared 5 bases from V and 1 base from J, leaving 9 bases between. Germline CDR1 PRHDT, CDR2 FYEKMQ (reference sequence). CDR3 size: 15 residues. The V gene is TRBV13, the J gene TRBJ1-6; no clear D. Sample: peripheral blood, taken on day 0 of AZD1222 vaccination. The sequence came from an adult in good health. This CDR3 is CASSLRQSYNSPLHF. The CDR3 DNA reads TGTGCCAGCAGCCTTCGACAATCCTATAATTCACCCCTCCACTTT.